This T cell receptor beta chain was identified in a study of control samples from healthy donors and cancer patients. Between the trimmed V and J ends, which lost 6 bases and 9 bases, there was a span of 12 bases. This CDR3 is built from 11 residues. Generated by immunoSEQ multiplex PCR, the TCRdb table keeps only in-frame clones and is missing some. The sample holds about 150,000 clones, approximately 94% seen once. The source is a man aged 35-49 years in good health. Material for sequencing was blood. The chain uses TRBV12-3 or TRBV12-4 and TRBJ2-7; D gene ambiguous. CDR3 in DNA: TGTGCCAGCAGAGGCCGACACGGGCAGTACTTC. This codes for CASRGRHGQYF.